This T cell receptor beta chain was identified during a study of identifying expanded T cells in peripheral blood. Whole-study results and caveats: Variance in clone template counts between approximately two-week samples significantly increased with total template count across all healthy donors. Technical replicates showed around 1.2 changed clones; roughly two weeks roughly 18; four weeks 19.

Method: immunoSEQ multiplex PCR; TCRdb's copy keeps in-frame clones and lacks some. This table has about 52,000 clones, approximately 79% appearing once. The CDR3 contains 15 residues. V was pared by 5 bases and J by 2 bases, with 7 bases of the junction left unmatched. Germline V gene lookup returns CDR1 KGHSH and CDR2 LQKENI. On this clone itself: Its specificity is unknown.

The sample comprised blood. The TCR sequence derives from a person between 18 and 75 years old in good health. This sequence joins TRBV18 and TRBJ2-3; 7 nucleotides agree with TRBD1. The CDR3 nucleotides read TGTGCCAGCTCATCCGGACAGGCTCACACAGATACGCAGTATTTT. This translates into CASSSGQAHTDTQYF.